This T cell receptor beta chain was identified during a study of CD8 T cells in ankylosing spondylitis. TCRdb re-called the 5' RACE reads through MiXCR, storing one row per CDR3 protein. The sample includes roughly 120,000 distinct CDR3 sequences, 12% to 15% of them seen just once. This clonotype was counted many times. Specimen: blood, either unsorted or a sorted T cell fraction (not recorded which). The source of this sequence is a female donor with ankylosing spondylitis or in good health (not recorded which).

In DNA, the CDR3 is TGTGCCAGCAGTTTACTTCTTTCGGGGAACACCATATATTTT. Translation: CASSLLLSGNTIYF. The rearrangement links TRBV12-3 or TRBV12-4 to TRBJ1-3; no reliable D call. The CDR3 runs 14 residues. V gave up 2 bases and J gave up 7 bases, with 12 bases separating them.